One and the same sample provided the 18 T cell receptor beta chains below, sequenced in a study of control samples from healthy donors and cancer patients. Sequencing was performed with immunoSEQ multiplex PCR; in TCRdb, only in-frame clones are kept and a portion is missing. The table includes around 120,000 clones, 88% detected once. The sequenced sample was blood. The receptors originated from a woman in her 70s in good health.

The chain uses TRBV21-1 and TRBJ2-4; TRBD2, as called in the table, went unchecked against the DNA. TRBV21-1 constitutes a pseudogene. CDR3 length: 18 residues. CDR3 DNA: TGTGCCAGCAGCTCTCTGGATCTCAATCCCGGAGGCAAAAACATTCAGTACTTC. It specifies CASSSLDLNPGGKNIQYF.

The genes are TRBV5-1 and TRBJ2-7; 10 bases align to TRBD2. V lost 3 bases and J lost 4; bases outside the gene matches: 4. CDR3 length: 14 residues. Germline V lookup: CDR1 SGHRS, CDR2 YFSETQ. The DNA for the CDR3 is TGCGCCAGCAGCTCCACTAGCGGGGCTTACGAGCAGTACTTC. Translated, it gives CASSSTSGAYEQYF.

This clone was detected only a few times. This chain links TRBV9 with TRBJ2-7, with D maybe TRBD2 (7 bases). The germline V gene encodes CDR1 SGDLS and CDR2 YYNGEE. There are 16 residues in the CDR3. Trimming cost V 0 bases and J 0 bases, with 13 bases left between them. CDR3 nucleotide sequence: TGTGCCAGCAGCGTAGATGGGGGGGCGGACTCCTACGAGCAGTACTTC. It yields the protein CASSVDGGADSYEQYF. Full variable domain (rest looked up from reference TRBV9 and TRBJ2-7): DSGVTQTPKHLITATGQRVTLRCSPRSGDLSVYWYQQSLDQGLQFLIQYYNGEERAKGNILERFSAQQFPDLHSELNLSSLELGDSALYFCASSVDGGADSYEQYFGPGTRLTVT.

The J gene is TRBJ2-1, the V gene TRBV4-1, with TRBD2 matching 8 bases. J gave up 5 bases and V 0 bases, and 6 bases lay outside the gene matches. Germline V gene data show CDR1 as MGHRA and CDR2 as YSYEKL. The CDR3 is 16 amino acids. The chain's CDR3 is CASSQESSGVDNEQFF. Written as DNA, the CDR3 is TGCGCCAGCAGCCAAGAAAGTAGCGGGGTGGACAATGAGCAGTTCTTC.

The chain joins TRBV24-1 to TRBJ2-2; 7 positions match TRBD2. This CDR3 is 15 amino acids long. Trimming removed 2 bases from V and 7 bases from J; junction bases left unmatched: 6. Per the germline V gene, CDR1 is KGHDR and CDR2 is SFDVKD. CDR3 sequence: CATSDSRGSGGELFF. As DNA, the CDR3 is TGTGCCACCAGTGATTCGCGGGGGAGTGGCGGGGAGCTGTTTTTT.

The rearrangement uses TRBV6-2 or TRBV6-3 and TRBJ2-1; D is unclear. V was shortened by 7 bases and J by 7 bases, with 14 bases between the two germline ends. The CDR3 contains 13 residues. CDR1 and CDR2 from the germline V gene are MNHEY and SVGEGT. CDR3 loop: CASTPMGGNEQFF. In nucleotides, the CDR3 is TGTGCCAGCACCCCGATGGGTGGGAATGAGCAGTTCTTC.

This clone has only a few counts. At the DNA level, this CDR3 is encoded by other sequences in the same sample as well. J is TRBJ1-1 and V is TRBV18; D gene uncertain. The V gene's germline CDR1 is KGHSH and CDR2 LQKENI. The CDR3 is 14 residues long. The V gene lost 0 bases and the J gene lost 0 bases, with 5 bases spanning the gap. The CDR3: CASSPPTVNTEAFF. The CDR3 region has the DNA TGTGCCAGCTCACCACCAACAGTGAACACTGAAGCTTTCTTT.

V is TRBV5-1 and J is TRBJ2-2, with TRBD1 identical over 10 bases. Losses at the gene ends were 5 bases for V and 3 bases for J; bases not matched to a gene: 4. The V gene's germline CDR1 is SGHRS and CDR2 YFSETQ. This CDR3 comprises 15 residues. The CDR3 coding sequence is TGCGCCAGCAGGAGTGGACAGGGGGACACCGGGGAGCTGTTTTTT. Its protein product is CASRSGQGDTGELFF.

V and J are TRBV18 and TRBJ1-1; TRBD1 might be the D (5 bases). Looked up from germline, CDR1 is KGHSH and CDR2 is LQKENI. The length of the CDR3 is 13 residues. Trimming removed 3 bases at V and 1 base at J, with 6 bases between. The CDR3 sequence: CASSPTENTEAFF. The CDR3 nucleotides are TGTGCCAGCTCACCGACAGAGAACACTGAAGCTTTCTTT.

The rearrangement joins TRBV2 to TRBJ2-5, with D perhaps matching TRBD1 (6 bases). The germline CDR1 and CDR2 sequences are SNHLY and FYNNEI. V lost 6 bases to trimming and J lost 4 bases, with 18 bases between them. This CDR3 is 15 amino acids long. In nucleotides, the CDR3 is TGTGCCAGCAGCAAAGACTCCAGGGGTGGAGAGACCCAGTACTTC. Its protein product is CASSKDSRGGETQYF.

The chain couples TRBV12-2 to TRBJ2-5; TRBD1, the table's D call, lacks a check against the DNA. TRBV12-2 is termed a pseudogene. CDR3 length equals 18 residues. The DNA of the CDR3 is TGTGCAAGTCGCGGGACACTGGATGCGAGCCCCTATCAAGAGACCCAGTACTTC. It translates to CASRGTLDASPYQETQYF.

The CDR3 is CASMLGSANTEAFF. The CDR3 nucleotides are TGTGCCAGTATGCTCGGGTCGGCTAACACTGAAGCTTTCTTT. This chain uses TRBV7-3 with TRBJ1-1; no reliable D call. The germline CDR1 and CDR2 sequences are SGHTA and FQGTGA. Trimming pared 9 bases from V and 2 bases from J, leaving 16 bases between. CDR3 length: 14 amino acids.

Here the CDR3 reads CASSVSGGPDYEQYF. Here the CDR3 DNA reads TGTGCCAGCAGCGTTAGCGGGGGGCCCGATTACGAGCAGTACTTC. V and J are TRBV9 and TRBJ2-7; 10 positions agree with TRBD2. This CDR3 region has 15 residues. Germline V gene lookup returns CDR1 SGDLS and CDR2 YYNGEE. V lost 2 bases to trimming and J lost 4 bases; unmatched junction nucleotides: 6.

The CDR3 loop is CASSARGDYEQYF. The CDR3 region has the DNA TGTGCCAGCAGCGCCAGGGGGGACTACGAGCAGTACTTC. This sequence joins TRBV9 and TRBJ2-7, with D possibly being TRBD1 (7 bases). Germline-derived CDR1 and CDR2 are SGDLS and YYNGEE. There are 13 residues in the CDR3. The V gene lost 3 bases and the J gene lost 3 bases, with 10 bases spanning the gap.

The CDR3 sequence is CASSIDRGMPYNEQFF. CDR3 bases: TGTGCCAGTAGTATAGACCGGGGGATGCCCTACAATGAGCAGTTCTTC. The chain uses TRBV19 and TRBJ2-1, with D tentatively TRBD2 (6 bases). V gave up 0 bases and J gave up 2 bases, with 11 bases separating them. CDR3 size: 16 residues. From germline, CDR1 is LNHDA and CDR2 SQIVND (reference sequence). The full variable domain, completed using reference TRBV19 and TRBJ2-1, is DGGITQSPKYLFRKEGQNVTLSCEQNLNHDAMYWYRQDPGQGLRLIYYSQIVNDFQKGDIAEGYSVSREKKESFPLTVTSAQKNPTAFYLCASSIDRGMPYNEQFFGPGTRLTVL.

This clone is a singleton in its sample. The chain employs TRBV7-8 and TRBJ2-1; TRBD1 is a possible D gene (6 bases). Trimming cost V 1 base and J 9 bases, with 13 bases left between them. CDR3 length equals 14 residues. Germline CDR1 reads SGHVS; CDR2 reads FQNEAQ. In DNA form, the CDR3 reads TGTGCCAGCAGCTTAGAGACAGGCGTTGTTGAGCAGTTCTTC. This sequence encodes CASSLETGVVEQFF.

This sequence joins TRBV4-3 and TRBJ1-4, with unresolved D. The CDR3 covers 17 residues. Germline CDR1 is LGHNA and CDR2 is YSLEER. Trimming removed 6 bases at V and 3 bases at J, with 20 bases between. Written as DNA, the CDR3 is TGCGCCAGCAGTCTGGACGGAAAGGGCTCAGCTAATGAAAAACTGTTTTTT. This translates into CASSLDGKGSANEKLFF.

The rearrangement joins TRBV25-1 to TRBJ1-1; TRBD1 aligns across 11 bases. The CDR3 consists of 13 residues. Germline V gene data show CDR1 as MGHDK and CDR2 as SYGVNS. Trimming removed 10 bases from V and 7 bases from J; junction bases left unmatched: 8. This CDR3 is CATRTGGANEAFF. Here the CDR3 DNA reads TGTGCCACCCGGACAGGGGGCGCTAATGAAGCTTTCTTT. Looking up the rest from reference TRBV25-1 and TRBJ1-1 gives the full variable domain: EADIYQTPRYLVIGTGKKITLECSQTMGHDKMYWYQQDPGMELHLIHYSYGVNSTEKGDLSSESTVSRIRTEHFPLTLESARPSHTSQYLCATRTGGANEAFFGQGTRLTVV.